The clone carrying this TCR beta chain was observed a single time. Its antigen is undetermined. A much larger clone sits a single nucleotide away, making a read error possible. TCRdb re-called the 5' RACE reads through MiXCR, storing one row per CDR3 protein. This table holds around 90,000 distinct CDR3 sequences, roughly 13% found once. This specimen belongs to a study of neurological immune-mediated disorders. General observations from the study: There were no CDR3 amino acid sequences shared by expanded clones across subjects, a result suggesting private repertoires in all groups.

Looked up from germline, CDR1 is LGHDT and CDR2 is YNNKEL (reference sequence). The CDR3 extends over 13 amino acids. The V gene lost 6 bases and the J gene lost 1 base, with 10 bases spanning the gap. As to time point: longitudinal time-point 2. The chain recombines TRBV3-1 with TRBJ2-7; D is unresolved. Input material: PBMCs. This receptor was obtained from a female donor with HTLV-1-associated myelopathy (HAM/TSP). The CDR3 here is CASRLALSYEQYF. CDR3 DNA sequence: TGTGCCAGCAGGCTGGCCTTATCCTACGAGCAGTACTTC.